The sequence of this T cell receptor (beta chain) was determined in a study of shared clonotypes between healthy human individuals (TCRdb year 2020). General notes on the study: The cohort included a few men and a couple of women between 18 and 49 years of age. Per donor, three plates each were used for CD4 naive and CD4 memory, two for CD8 naive, and one for CD8 memory. To estimate repertoire size and how much clonotype sharing occurs between individuals, the study deeply sequenced the blood TCR repertoires of five healthy adults. To increase sequencing depth and limit assay-specific biases, different laboratories used diverse techniques to prepare libraries and sequence TCR repertoires. Each donor's leukapheresis produced roughly between roughly 0.85 and 9.5 billion PBMCs.

Using the deep immunoSEQ assay, multiplex PCR amplified TCR CDR3 regions from genomic DNA. Extracted genomic DNA from each cell subset was spread evenly across all wells of several immunoSEQ 96-well plates, with each plate serving as a replicate. For sorted subsets, around 200 ng genomic DNA, equal to some 30,000 T cell genomes, was loaded into each replicate PCR. Purified libraries were quantified with a Qubit 3.0 fluorometer, sized on a Bioanalyzer 2100, and re-quantified with the KAPA Library Quantification kit. Each immunoSEQ 96-well plate was sequenced on its own single-read 150-cycle Illumina NextSeq 550 flow cell. The published analysis was carried out like this. The immunoSEQ output contained only junctional sequences without quality scores, so filtering could not match that applied to full-length reads. Sequences were annotated with PyIR, a Python wrapper for IgBLAST v1.9, using IMGT germline references to assign V/J genes and CDR3. Reads were removed for weak V/J assignments (E-value above 1e-6), missing CDR3, stop codons, out-of-frame junctions, or ambiguous translated residues. V3J clonotypes were defined as sequences sharing the same inferred V gene, J gene, and CDR3 amino acid sequence. Percentage overlap between repertoires was calculated by dividing the number of shared unique clonotypes by the size of the smaller repertoire. Three approaches were used to assess repertoire richness: RTK rarefaction, the Chao1 estimator, and Recon v2.1 estimates of unobserved clonotypes. OLGA was used to compute generation probabilities for all TCRbeta clonotypes that the gDNA method yielded from a handful of donors. Here the immuneACCESS table is served through TCRdb, limited to in-frame sequences with V and J called. Missing clones are a known gap in these copies; in checked studies unresolved V genes cover under half, and the rest lacks a known reason. D and trimming were read from the DNA, whereas the V and J calls and clone size are those reported in that table. This sample gives just over 2,000,000 clones in total; approximately 95% of them show up just once. Roughly 0.13% of the sample rests with the top ten.

The CDR3 holds 15 amino acids from the cysteine to the phenylalanine. The retained sequence is limited to the CDR3, 45 bases, with the frame set at the first base. From a lookup of the germline V gene (reference sequence), CDR1 and CDR2 are SGHNT and YYREEE. V and J are trimmed by 4 bases and 3 bases, and the gene matches miss 3 bases of the junction. General conclusions and limits of the study: Only blood was sampled, and tissue TCR repertoires likely differ from those in blood. Because the study included a small number of donors, the genetic and exposure-history diversity represented was limited. Compared with non-shared clonotypes, clonotypes shared by all four sorted-subset donors had higher generation probabilities. Based on pairwise subsampling, the degree of clonotype sharing among donors was expected to be affected by sequencing depth. Naive subsets generally had larger estimated clonotype richness than memory subsets did. Incomplete sequencing was indicated by rarefaction of sorted-subset datasets, despite the large sequencing depth. About 4.5% of naive CD4, roughly 3.6% of naive CD8, approximately 2.2% of memory CD4, and about 0.4% of memory CD8 clonotypes were shared across a few donors.

Healthy HIV-negative adults with no recently reported acute infections or vaccinations were included as donors. Every donor was a Caucasian adult living in Nashville, Tennessee, USA. CD4+ T cells were enriched by magnetic negative selection; naive cells were then positively selected on CD45RA, and the negative fraction formed the memory subset. After blood collection by leukapheresis, PBMCs were isolated using Ficoll-Histopaque density gradient centrifugation and then cryopreserved in the vapor phase of liquid nitrogen. Purity and quantity of every magnetically sorted T cell population were checked by analytical flow cytometry. Genomic DNA was isolated from every sorted fraction and measured by UV absorbance on a Nanodrop 2000c. This clone occurred a few times. Which antigen it targets is not known. Base qualities are not provided; no much larger clone lies one nucleotide away.

This sequence was found in a man aged 18 to 29 in good health. The V and J genes are TRBV5-4 and TRBJ2-1, and 11 junction bases match TRBD1. Sequenced sample: naive CD4+ T cells sorted from blood. The cell subset or site label here, explained by the study, means: CD45RA+ positively selected. The DNA sequence reads TGTGCCAGCAGCGTCGGGACAGGGGGCTACAATGAGCAGTTCTTC. Its translation reads: CASSVGTGGYNEQFF.